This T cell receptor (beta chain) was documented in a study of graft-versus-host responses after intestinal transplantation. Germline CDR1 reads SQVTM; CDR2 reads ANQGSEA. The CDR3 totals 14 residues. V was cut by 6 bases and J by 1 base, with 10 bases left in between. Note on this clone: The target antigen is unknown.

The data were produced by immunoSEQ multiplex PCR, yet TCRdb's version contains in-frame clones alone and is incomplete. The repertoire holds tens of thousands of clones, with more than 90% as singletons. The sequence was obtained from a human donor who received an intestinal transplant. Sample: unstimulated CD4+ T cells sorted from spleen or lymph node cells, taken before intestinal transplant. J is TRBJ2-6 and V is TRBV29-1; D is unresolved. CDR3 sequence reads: CSVSTVSGANVLTF. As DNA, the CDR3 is TGCAGCGTGTCGACGGTATCTGGGGCCAACGTCCTGACTTTC.